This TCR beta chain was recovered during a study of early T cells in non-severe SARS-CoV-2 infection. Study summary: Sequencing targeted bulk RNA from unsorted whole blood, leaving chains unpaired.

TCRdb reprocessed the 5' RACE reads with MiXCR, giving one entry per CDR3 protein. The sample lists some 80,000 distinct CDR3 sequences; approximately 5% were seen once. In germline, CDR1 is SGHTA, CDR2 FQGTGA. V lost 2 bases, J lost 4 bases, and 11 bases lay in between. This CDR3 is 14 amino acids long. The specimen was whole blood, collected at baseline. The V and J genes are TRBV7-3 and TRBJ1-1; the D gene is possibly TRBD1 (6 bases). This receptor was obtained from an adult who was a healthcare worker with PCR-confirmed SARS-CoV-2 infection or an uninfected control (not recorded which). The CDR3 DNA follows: TGTGCCAGCAGCTTATCCAGGGGAAGCACTGAAGCTTTCTTT. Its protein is CASSLSRGSTEAFF.